This is a list of T cell receptor beta chains from one sample in a study of somatic mutations in cytotoxic T cells in rheumatoid arthritis. Profiling relied on immunoSEQ multiplex PCR, and the TCRdb table lists in-frame clones only, not all of them. The profile shows 9,500 to 15,000 clones, about 80% of them singletons. The sample was CD8+ T cells sorted from blood. The source is a man aged 50 or older in good health. Both conserved end residues are part of each CDR3. The D gene is left open where the match is weak. Clone size is stated in some rows and not others, as once, few, many or a class when expanded.

cdr3_nt: TGTGCCAGCAGCTTACGGGCTAGCGGGAGGGCCGGGGATACGCAGTATTTT; cdr3_aa: CASSLRASGRAGDTQYF; j_call: TRBJ2-3; d_call: TRBD2; clone_size: few; v_call: TRBV13
cdr3_nt: TGTGCCAGCAGCGAAGACAGCTATGGCTACACCTTC; cdr3_aa: CASSEDSYGYTF; j_call: TRBJ1-2; d_call: -; clone_size: few; v_call: TRBV7-2
cdr3_nt: TGTGCCAGCAGTTTGTCCGACGGGGCGGATTCACCCCTCCACTTT; cdr3_aa: CASSLSDGADSPLHF; j_call: TRBJ1-6; d_call: -; clone_size: -; v_call: TRBV28
cdr3_nt: TGTGCCGGCAGCCCCGAGAGGGGGGATTACAATGAGCAGTTCTTC; cdr3_aa: CAGSPERGDYNEQFF; j_call: TRBJ2-1; d_call: -; clone_size: -; v_call: TRBV7-9
cdr3_nt: TGTGCCAGCAGCTTAGCTGGGACCCGGCCAAACACCGGGGAGCTGTTTTTT; cdr3_aa: CASSLAGTRPNTGELFF; j_call: TRBJ2-2; d_call: -; clone_size: -; v_call: TRBV7-2
cdr3_nt: TGTGCCAGCAGCTTAGTGGCAGGGTGGAATCAGCCCCAGCATTTT; cdr3_aa: CASSLVAGWNQPQHF; j_call: TRBJ1-5; d_call: -; clone_size: -; v_call: TRBV7-6
cdr3_nt: TGTGCCAGTAGTATCGGGAGTGGATATAGCAATCAGCCCCAGCATTTT; cdr3_aa: CASSIGSGYSNQPQHF; j_call: TRBJ1-5; d_call: -; clone_size: -; v_call: TRBV19
cdr3_nt: TGTGCCAGCAGTTACTCCGTTTCCGGGGCCAATTCACCCCTCCACTTT; cdr3_aa: CASSYSVSGANSPLHF; j_call: TRBJ1-6; d_call: -; clone_size: -; v_call: TRBV6-6
cdr3_nt: TGTGCCAGCAGCTCCCGGGACCAAATCTTTGCGGGTGGCTACACCTTC; cdr3_aa: CASSSRDQIFAGGYTF; j_call: TRBJ1-2; d_call: -; clone_size: -; v_call: TRBV5-6
cdr3_nt: TGTGCCATCAGTGACCCCTCTAGCGGGGGGGCGTCAGATACGCAGTATTTT; cdr3_aa: CAISDPSSGGASDTQYF; j_call: TRBJ2-3; d_call: TRBD2; clone_size: -; v_call: TRBV10-3
cdr3_nt: TGTGCCAGCAGCCCGGGACTAGCGGGTCATCCCGGGGAGCTGTTTTTT; cdr3_aa: CASSPGLAGHPGELFF; j_call: TRBJ2-2; d_call: TRBD2; clone_size: -; v_call: TRBV5-4
cdr3_nt: TGTGCCAGCAGCGGAGGAGGGTCTCAGCCCCAGCATTTT; cdr3_aa: CASSGGGSQPQHF; j_call: TRBJ1-5; d_call: -; clone_size: -; v_call: TRBV7-9
cdr3_nt: TGTGCCAGCAGTTTAGGGGACAGGTGGGGCTACACCTTC; cdr3_aa: CASSLGDRWGYTF; j_call: TRBJ1-2; d_call: TRBD1; clone_size: -; v_call: TRBV28
cdr3_nt: TGTGCCAGCAGACGCAAGACAGGGGGCCGGGAAAAACTGTTTTTT; cdr3_aa: CASRRKTGGREKLFF; j_call: TRBJ1-4; d_call: TRBD1; clone_size: -; v_call: TRBV6-6
cdr3_nt: TGCAGCGTTGAACCGGTCTCACCTTATTACTATGGCTACACCTTC; cdr3_aa: CSVEPVSPYYYGYTF; j_call: TRBJ1-2; d_call: -; clone_size: once; v_call: TRBV29-1
cdr3_nt: TGTGCCACCAGCAGAGACGGGGGACTCCTCGCGAACTACGAGCAGTACTTC; cdr3_aa: CATSRDGGLLANYEQYF; j_call: TRBJ2-7; d_call: -; clone_size: -; v_call: TRBV15
cdr3_nt: TGCGCCAGCAGCCAGGACTTCCTAGCGGGAGCCGCCTACGAGCAGTACTTC; cdr3_aa: CASSQDFLAGAAYEQYF; j_call: TRBJ2-7; d_call: TRBD2; clone_size: -; v_call: TRBV4-3
cdr3_nt: TGTGCCAGTAGTAATGACAGGGGATGGGGCGATCAGCCCCAGCATTTT; cdr3_aa: CASSNDRGWGDQPQHF; j_call: TRBJ1-5; d_call: TRBD1; clone_size: -; v_call: TRBV19
cdr3_nt: TGTGCCAGCAGCTTAATCTTGGGCACCGGGGAGCTGTTTTTT; cdr3_aa: CASSLILGTGELFF; j_call: TRBJ2-2; d_call: -; clone_size: few; v_call: TRBV7-9
cdr3_nt: TGTGCCAGTAGCCCCCCAAGTAACGAGCAGTACTTC; cdr3_aa: CASSPPSNEQYF; j_call: TRBJ2-7; d_call: -; clone_size: once; v_call: TRBV19
cdr3_nt: TGCGCCAGCAGCCAAGGGACTAGCGGGATCGGCGAGCAGTACTTC; cdr3_aa: CASSQGTSGIGEQYF; j_call: TRBJ2-7; d_call: TRBD2; clone_size: -; v_call: TRBV4-3
cdr3_nt: TGCGCCAGCAGCCAAGATGGATCCTACGAGCAGTACTTC; cdr3_aa: CASSQDGSYEQYF; j_call: TRBJ2-7; d_call: -; clone_size: -; v_call: TRBV4-1
cdr3_nt: TGTGCCAGCACCCTCGGAGACTACAATGAGCAGTTCTTC; cdr3_aa: CASTLGDYNEQFF; j_call: TRBJ2-1; d_call: -; clone_size: -; v_call: TRBV5-4
cdr3_nt: TGTGCCTGGAGTGTGGGCAGGATCTACGAGCAGTACTTC; cdr3_aa: CAWSVGRIYEQYF; j_call: TRBJ2-7; d_call: -; clone_size: -; v_call: TRBV30
cdr3_nt: TGTGCCAGCAGCTTATCTCCGAGAGGCTACACCTTC; cdr3_aa: CASSLSPRGYTF; j_call: TRBJ1-2; d_call: -; clone_size: -; v_call: TRBV7-2
cdr3_nt: TGCGCCAGCAGCTTCATTAGGGTCGGAACCTACGAGCAGTACTTC; cdr3_aa: CASSFIRVGTYEQYF; j_call: TRBJ2-7; d_call: -; clone_size: -; v_call: TRBV5-1
cdr3_nt: TGTGCCAGCAGTCACTCAGATAACACCGGGGAGCTGTTTTTT; cdr3_aa: CASSHSDNTGELFF; j_call: TRBJ2-2; d_call: -; clone_size: -; v_call: TRBV9
cdr3_nt: TGCGCCAGCAGCCAAGATAGGGGGGGGGCTCTCCCCTACAATGAGCAGTTCTTC; cdr3_aa: CASSQDRGGALPYNEQFF; j_call: TRBJ2-1; d_call: -; clone_size: -; v_call: TRBV4-1
cdr3_nt: TGTGCCTGGAGTGTGGGACTAGCGGACAACCCGACCTACGAGCAGTACTTC; cdr3_aa: CAWSVGLADNPTYEQYF; j_call: TRBJ2-7; d_call: TRBD2; clone_size: -; v_call: TRBV30
cdr3_nt: TGTGCCAGCAGTTTAGTAGGAGCGATATACAATGAGCAGTTCTTC; cdr3_aa: CASSLVGAIYNEQFF; j_call: TRBJ2-1; d_call: -; clone_size: once; v_call: TRBV28
cdr3_nt: TGTGCCAGCTCACCAGGGGGCACCGGGGAGCTGTTTTTT; cdr3_aa: CASSPGGTGELFF; j_call: TRBJ2-2; d_call: -; clone_size: -; v_call: TRBV18
cdr3_nt: TGCGCCAGCAGCCAAGATAGGGACAGGCAAACCTACAATGAGCAGTTCTTC; cdr3_aa: CASSQDRDRQTYNEQFF; j_call: TRBJ2-1; d_call: TRBD1; clone_size: -; v_call: TRBV4-1
cdr3_nt: TGTGCCAGCAGCTCCCCGTTTCACCTCAACACCGGGGAGCTGTTTTTT; cdr3_aa: CASSSPFHLNTGELFF; j_call: TRBJ2-2; d_call: -; clone_size: once; v_call: TRBV7-9
cdr3_nt: TGTGCCAGCAGCTTGGCAGCGGTGTCGAGAAAAGGGCAGTACTTC; cdr3_aa: CASSLAAVSRKGQYF; j_call: TRBJ2-7; d_call: -; clone_size: -; v_call: TRBV5-6
cdr3_nt: TGCGCCAGCAGCCACGCCAACGTTGGGGGAAAGGGGTCCTACGAGCAGTACTTC; cdr3_aa: CASSHANVGGKGSYEQYF; j_call: TRBJ2-7; d_call: -; clone_size: -; v_call: TRBV4-1
cdr3_nt: TGTGCCAGCAGTGAAATGGTCGGGGTGCTGGACCCGAACACTGAAGCTTTCTTT; cdr3_aa: CASSEMVGVLDPNTEAFF; j_call: TRBJ1-1; d_call: -; clone_size: -; v_call: TRBV6-1
cdr3_nt: TGTGCCAGCAGTCAGGGACTTCAGGCCTACGAGCAGTACTTC; cdr3_aa: CASSQGLQAYEQYF; j_call: TRBJ2-7; d_call: -; clone_size: -; v_call: TRBV9
cdr3_nt: TGTGCCACCAAAGGGCCACTGGGAGGTGGAAACACCATATATTTT; cdr3_aa: CATKGPLGGGNTIYF; j_call: TRBJ1-3; d_call: -; clone_size: -; v_call: TRBV28
cdr3_nt: TGTGTCACGCGGGGGGACGGAAACTATGGCTACACCTTC; cdr3_aa: CVTRGDGNYGYTF; j_call: TRBJ1-2; d_call: -; clone_size: -; v_call: TRBV27
cdr3_nt: TGTGCCAGCTTGCGGGGTCGATTCGACGAGCAGTACTTC; cdr3_aa: CASLRGRFDEQYF; j_call: TRBJ2-7; d_call: -; clone_size: -; v_call: TRBV7-8
cdr3_nt: TGTGCCAGCAGCTTACGCGACAGGGAGTACGAGCAGTACTTC; cdr3_aa: CASSLRDREYEQYF; j_call: TRBJ2-7; d_call: TRBD1; clone_size: -; v_call: TRBV7-9
cdr3_nt: TGTGCCAGCAGTATCACAGCTACAGGGACCGGGGAGCTGTTTTTT; cdr3_aa: CASSITATGTGELFF; j_call: TRBJ2-2; d_call: -; clone_size: -; v_call: TRBV28
cdr3_nt: TGCGCCAGCAGCCAAGCGGACAGGGGTTCTGGAAACACCATATATTTT; cdr3_aa: CASSQADRGSGNTIYF; j_call: TRBJ1-3; d_call: TRBD1; clone_size: -; v_call: TRBV4-1
cdr3_nt: TGTGCCAGCAGCCCCGGGACCTGGACCTACGAGCAGTACTTC; cdr3_aa: CASSPGTWTYEQYF; j_call: TRBJ2-7; d_call: -; clone_size: -; v_call: TRBV13
cdr3_nt: TGCGCCAGCAGCCAAGAGGGGGACTATGGCTACACCTTC; cdr3_aa: CASSQEGDYGYTF; j_call: TRBJ1-2; d_call: -; clone_size: -; v_call: TRBV4-1
cdr3_nt: TGTGCCTGGAGTGACAGGACAGAGAATCAGCCCCAGCATTTT; cdr3_aa: CAWSDRTENQPQHF; j_call: TRBJ1-5; d_call: -; clone_size: -; v_call: TRBV30
cdr3_nt: TGCAGCGTTGAAAACAGCGGCTATGGCTACACCTTC; cdr3_aa: CSVENSGYGYTF; j_call: TRBJ1-2; d_call: -; clone_size: -; v_call: TRBV29-1
cdr3_nt: TGTGCCACCGAGGGGGGGAGGACAGGTGGGACTGAAGCTTTCTTT; cdr3_aa: CATEGGRTGGTEAFF; j_call: TRBJ1-1; d_call: TRBD1; clone_size: -; v_call: TRBV6-5
cdr3_nt: TGTGCCAGCAGAAGCGAGGGCTACAATGAGCAGTTCTTC; cdr3_aa: CASRSEGYNEQFF; j_call: TRBJ2-1; d_call: -; clone_size: -; v_call: TRBV7-9
cdr3_nt: TGTGCCAGCAGTAAGGGGAATCGAGCCTACGAGCAGTACTTC; cdr3_aa: CASSKGNRAYEQYF; j_call: TRBJ2-7; d_call: -; clone_size: few; v_call: TRBV6-5
cdr3_nt: TGTGCCAGCAATACTAGGGACACCGGGGAGCTGTTTTTT; cdr3_aa: CASNTRDTGELFF; j_call: TRBJ2-2; d_call: -; clone_size: once; v_call: TRBV6-1
cdr3_nt: TGTGCCAGCAGCCTTGGGACGGGCAATCAGCCCCAGCATTTT; cdr3_aa: CASSLGTGNQPQHF; j_call: TRBJ1-5; d_call: -; clone_size: -; v_call: TRBV9
cdr3_nt: TGTGCCAGCAGCTCCCAGGACAGGGAGGAAAAACTGTTTTTT; cdr3_aa: CASSSQDREEKLFF; j_call: TRBJ1-4; d_call: TRBD1; clone_size: -; v_call: TRBV7-9
cdr3_nt: TGTGCCAGCAGCTACAGCGGGACCTACGAGCAGTACTTC; cdr3_aa: CASSYSGTYEQYF; j_call: TRBJ2-7; d_call: TRBD2; clone_size: -; v_call: TRBV11-2
cdr3_nt: TGTGCCAGCAGTCCCCTAGGCGGGCAATTCAATGAAAAACTGTTTTTT; cdr3_aa: CASSPLGGQFNEKLFF; j_call: TRBJ1-4; d_call: -; clone_size: -; v_call: TRBV27